The clone carrying this T cell receptor beta chain has a count of ten or more. This specimen comes from a study of tumor-infiltrating lymphocytes in oesophageal squamous cell carcinoma. TCRdb re-called the PCR reads through MiXCR, storing one row per CDR3 protein. The sample includes around 16,000 distinct CDR3 sequences, 50% seen only once; the top ten take approximately 15%. This CDR3 comprises 15 residues. V dropped 11 bases and J dropped 6; count of bases not matched to a gene: 14. The V gene's germline CDR1 is MNHEY and CDR2 SVGEGT. The receptor comes from a male donor with esophageal squamous cell carcinoma. Sequencing was carried out using esophageal tumor tissue. V and J are TRBV6-2 or TRBV6-3 and TRBJ2-2, with TRBD2 matching over 8 bases. The CDR3 region has the DNA TGTGCCGCGGGGCTAGCGGGTCCCGGGGCCGGGGAGCTGTTTTTT. This sequence encodes CAAGLAGPGAGELFF.